Listed below are T cell receptor beta chains from one sample, sequenced in a study of T cell responses to AZD1222 COVID-19 vaccine. Clones were read by immunoSEQ multiplex PCR, and TCRdb kept only the in-frame ones, dropping some. The table lists tens of thousands of clones, around 90% of them singletons, with roughly 5.2% in the top ten. Sequencing used peripheral blood, obtained on day 0 of AZD1222 vaccination. The receptors here all came from an adult in good health. The CDR3 runs from the conserved cysteine through the conserved F or W. D genes are given only for firm matches. Part of the rows lack a size; the others show once, few, many or a class for expanded clones.

size,V,J,D,CDR3,DNA
.,TRBV2,TRBJ2-5,TRBD1,CASSESFQGARETQYF,TGTGCCAGCAGTGAGTCATTTCAGGGGGCGCGGGAGACCCAGTACTTC
.,TRBV7-9,TRBJ2-2,.,CARSSGDGNTGELFF,TGTGCCCGATCAAGCGGTGATGGAAACACCGGGGAGCTGTTTTTT
few,TRBV7-2,TRBJ2-7,.,CASSLGWGHPPYEQYF,TGTGCCAGCAGCTTAGGTTGGGGCCATCCCCCCTACGAGCAGTACTTC
.,TRBV6-5,TRBJ1-1,.,CASSWAAPPNTEAFF,TGTGCCAGCAGTTGGGCAGCACCCCCAAACACTGAAGCTTTCTTT
.,TRBV9,TRBJ1-3,TRBD1,CASSGSTGSGNTIYF,TGTGCCAGCAGCGGCTCGACAGGGTCTGGAAACACCATATATTTT
.,TRBV28,TRBJ2-6,.,CASSLGHSGANVLTF,TGTGCCAGCAGTTTAGGACACTCTGGGGCCAACGTCCTGACTTTC
.,TRBV4-1,TRBJ1-5,.,CASSQEGSNQPQHF,TGCGCCAGCAGCCAAGAAGGCAGCAATCAGCCCCAGCATTTT
.,TRBV6-6,TRBJ1-1,.,CASSYLVNTEAFF,TGTGCCAGCAGTTATTTGGTGAACACTGAAGCTTTCTTT
.,TRBV10-1,TRBJ2-1,.,CAATRANEQFF,TGCGCAGCTACGAGGGCCAATGAGCAGTTCTTC
.,TRBV7-9,TRBJ2-7,TRBD2,CASSTGLTPYEQYF,TGTGCCAGCAGCACGGGACTAACTCCCTACGAGCAGTACTTC
.,TRBV19,TRBJ1-5,TRBD1,CASSVGQVSNQPQHF,TGTGCCAGTAGTGTCGGACAGGTTAGCAATCAGCCCCAGCATTTT
.,TRBV5-1,TRBJ2-7,.,CASSSTSGAYEQYF,TGCGCCAGCAGCTCCACTAGTGGCGCCTACGAGCAGTACTTC
once,TRBV11-2,TRBJ2-7,TRBD1,CASSLRRTGGRYEQYF,TGTGCCAGCAGCTTAAGAAGGACAGGGGGCCGCTACGAGCAGTACTTC
.,TRBV4-1,TRBJ2-3,.,CASSHPRGGTSTDTQYF,TGCGCCAGCAGCCACCCTAGGGGGGGGACTAGCACAGATACGCAGTATTTT
.,TRBV6-2/TRBV6-3,TRBJ2-3,TRBD2,CASSARLAPTDTQYF,TGTGCCAGCAGCGCAAGACTAGCGCCCACAGATACGCAGTATTTT
once,TRBV29-1,TRBJ2-1,TRBD2,CSVEDTTSGYYNEQFF,TGCAGCGTTGAAGATACAACTAGCGGGTACTACAATGAGCAGTTCTTC
.,TRBV28,TRBJ1-2,.,CASRRDESYGYTF,TGTGCCAGCCGCAGGGATGAATCCTATGGCTACACCTTC
.,TRBV5-5,TRBJ2-1,.,CASSTYNEQFF,TGTGCCAGCAGCACCTACAATGAGCAGTTCTTC
.,TRBV6-5,TRBJ2-7,.,CASSYGARSYEQYF,TGTGCCAGCAGTTACGGGGCGAGGTCCTACGAGCAGTACTTC
.,TRBV6-5,TRBJ2-2,TRBD2,CASRTSPNTGELFF,TGTGCCAGCAGGACTAGCCCGAACACCGGGGAGCTGTTTTTT
.,TRBV5-3,TRBJ1-5,TRBD1,CARSHRDSSRGNQPQHF,TGTGCCAGAAGCCACAGGGACAGCTCGAGGGGCAATCAGCCCCAGCATTTT
.,TRBV5-4,TRBJ2-7,TRBD1,CASSLGTGAYEQYF,TGTGCCAGCAGCTTGGGGACAGGGGCCTACGAGCAGTACTTC
once,TRBV6-5,TRBJ1-2,TRBD1,CASRGDRGSNYGYTF,TGTGCCAGCAGGGGGGACAGGGGGTCTAACTATGGCTACACCTTC
.,TRBV6-5,TRBJ2-7,.,CASSPSGAANEQYF,TGTGCCAGCAGCCCCTCCGGGGCCGCCAACGAGCAGTACTTC
few,TRBV19,TRBJ1-2,TRBD1,CASTTYPGQGLNYGYTF,TGTGCCAGTACCACCTACCCGGGACAGGGCCTTAACTATGGCTACACCTTC
.,TRBV21-1,TRBJ1-1,.,CASSKGSFF,TGTGCCAGCAGCAAGGGCTCTTTCTTT
.,TRBV10-3,TRBJ2-3,.,CAIRSSGAGTPTSTDTQYF,TGTGCCATCAGGTCTTCGGGGGCGGGAACCCCGACTAGCACAGATACGCAGTATTTT
.,TRBV18,TRBJ2-7,TRBD1,CASSTGQGNYEQYF,TGTGCCAGCTCAACGGGACAGGGAAACTACGAGCAGTACTTC
.,TRBV28,TRBJ1-3,.,CASSLWQRGTGNTIYF,TGTGCCAGCAGTTTATGGCAAAGGGGTACTGGAAACACCATATATTTT
.,TRBV30,TRBJ1-2,.,CAWRDSNYGYTF,TGTGCCTGGAGGGACAGTAACTATGGCTACACCTTC
.,TRBV27,TRBJ2-7,TRBD1,CASSFMTGISYEQYF,TGTGCCAGCAGTTTCATGACAGGGATAAGCTACGAGCAGTACTTC
.,TRBV6-1,TRBJ1-2,.,CATGGYTF,TGTGCCACAGGCGGCTACACCTTC
.,TRBV4-3,TRBJ1-1,.,CASSPRIYRVAEAFF,TGCGCCAGCAGCCCCCGGATTTACAGGGTCGCTGAAGCTTTCTTT
.,TRBV2,TRBJ2-1,.,CASSDNPGYEQFF,TGTGCCAGCAGTGACAATCCGGGGTATGAGCAGTTCTTC
.,TRBV28,TRBJ1-1,.,CASSLSPHPEAFF,TGTGCCAGCAGTTTATCTCCCCACCCTGAAGCTTTCTTT
.,TRBV7-2,TRBJ1-1,.,CASSPSPVLNTEAFF,TGTGCCAGCAGCCCGAGCCCTGTACTGAACACTGAAGCTTTCTTT
.,TRBV18,TRBJ1-4,.,CASSPGASEKLFF,TGTGCCAGCTCACCAGGCGCCAGTGAAAAACTGTTTTTT
.,TRBV6-5,TRBJ1-2,TRBD1,CASNEGTDLNYGYTF,TGTGCCAGCAACGAGGGGACAGACCTTAACTATGGCTACACCTTC
.,TRBV6-2/TRBV6-3,TRBJ2-1,TRBD2,CASSYPGLAEYNEQFF,TGTGCCAGCAGTTACCCCGGACTAGCGGAGTACAATGAGCAGTTCTTC
.,TRBV7-9,TRBJ2-1,.,CASSLPERDRGGNEQFF,TGTGCCAGCAGCTTACCCGAACGGGATCGGGGCGGCAATGAGCAGTTCTTC
.,TRBV29-1,TRBJ1-2,.,CSVGRSDYGYTF,TGCAGCGTTGGCAGGAGCGACTATGGCTACACCTTC
.,TRBV9,TRBJ2-3,.,CASSHSADTQYF,TGTGCCAGCAGCCATTCTGCAGATACGCAGTATTTT
.,TRBV29-1,TRBJ2-1,.,CSVSQVFLYDEQFF,TGCAGCGTATCTCAGGTATTCTTGTACGATGAGCAGTTCTTC
.,TRBV27,TRBJ2-7,TRBD2,CASSLSGGGEYEQYF,TGTGCCAGCAGTTTATCCGGCGGGGGAGAATACGAGCAGTACTTC
.,TRBV4-2,TRBJ1-2,.,CASSQVGTGYGYTF,TGTGCCAGCAGCCAAGTCGGTACAGGGTATGGCTACACCTTC
.,TRBV4-2,TRBJ2-6,.,CASSLSEGVSGANVLTF,TGTGCCAGCAGCCTATCCGAGGGTGTCTCTGGGGCCAACGTCCTGACTTTC
.,TRBV7-2,TRBJ2-5,.,CASSRAAQETQYF,TGTGCCAGCAGCCGGGCCGCACAAGAGACCCAGTACTTC
.,TRBV7-9,TRBJ2-5,.,CASSLGVDLRETQYF,TGTGCCAGCAGCTTAGGGGTGGACTTGCGGGAGACCCAGTACTTC
.,TRBV24-1,TRBJ2-3,TRBD2,CATSGVAGTSGKTDTQYF,TGTGCCACCAGTGGCGTAGCCGGGACTAGCGGGAAGACAGATACGCAGTATTTT
.,TRBV6-5,TRBJ2-2,TRBD1,CASRRQGYNGELFF,TGTGCCAGCAGGAGACAGGGCTATAACGGGGAGCTGTTTTTT
.,TRBV28,TRBJ2-3,.,CASTHGGDTQYF,TGTGCCAGCACCCATGGAGGGGATACGCAGTATTTT
.,TRBV20-1,TRBJ2-7,.,CSAMGAGEQYF,TGCAGTGCTATGGGGGCCGGGGAGCAGTACTTC
.,TRBV19,TRBJ2-1,TRBD1,CASSPTGVGYNEQFF,TGTGCCAGTAGCCCAACAGGGGTTGGGTACAATGAGCAGTTCTTC
once,TRBV6-5,TRBJ1-5,TRBD1,CASQGQPSNQPQHF,TGTGCCAGCCAGGGACAGCCTAGCAATCAGCCCCAGCATTTT